A selection of T cell receptor beta chains follows, all from one sample in a study of post-analysis software for immune sequencing data. TCRdb ran MiXCR on the PCR reads and lists one entry per CDR3 protein. The table has approximately 730,000 distinct CDR3 sequences, 30% seen once; the top ten hold more than 0.45%. The sequenced sample consisted of blood. These receptors originate from a girl aged 10 to 17 with multiple sclerosis. Both conserved end residues are part of each CDR3. Fields, in order: D gene, V gene, J gene, clone size, CDR3 protein, CDR3 DNA. A D gene is named only where the DNA matches it firmly. The listing skips clone size in some rows; elsewhere it reads once, few, many or a size class.

>-|TRBV4-3|TRBJ1-4|-
CASSRAPRTDGKLFF
TGCGCCAGCAGCCGGGCCCCCCGGACCGACGGAAAACTGTTTTTT
>TRBD1|TRBV5-1|TRBJ2-5|-
CASSPATGWETQYF
TGCGCCAGCAGCCCTGCGACAGGGTGGGAGACCCAGTACTTC
>TRBD2|TRBV20-1|TRBJ2-3|many
CSARRLAGGTDTQYF
TGCAGTGCTAGGAGACTAGCGGGAGGCACAGATACGCAGTATTTT
>TRBD1|TRBV7-8|TRBJ2-5|-
CARRDRTGTETQYF
TGTGCCAGAAGGGATCGGACAGGGACGGAGACCCAGTACTTC
>-|TRBV28|TRBJ2-6|-
CATLSEANVLTF
TGTGCCACACTATCTGAAGCCAACGTCCTGACTTTC
>-|TRBV6-5|TRBJ2-1|-
CASSSTEMGHNEQFF
TGTGCCAGCAGTTCCACGGAGATGGGGCACAATGAGCAGTTCTTC
>TRBD2|TRBV28|TRBJ2-1|few
CASSPERGLAGGNEQFF
TGTGCCAGCAGTCCGGAACGGGGACTAGCGGGGGGTAATGAGCAGTTCTTC
>-|TRBV9|TRBJ2-1|few
CASSRIFARVSYNEQFF
TGTGCCAGCAGCCGCATTTTCGCGCGTGTCTCCTACAATGAGCAGTTCTTC
>-|TRBV6-6|TRBJ2-1|-
CAGRAGGAYNEQFF
TGTGCCGGGAGGGCAGGGGGCGCCTACAATGAGCAGTTCTTC
>-|TRBV29-1|TRBJ1-2|few
CSVDPGGDYGYTF
TGCAGCGTTGACCCAGGCGGCGACTATGGCTACACCTTC
>TRBD1|TRBV2|TRBJ1-5|-
CASSERRQGYNQPQHF
TGTGCCAGCAGTGAACGCCGACAGGGGTACAATCAGCCCCAGCATTTT
>-|TRBV7-2|TRBJ2-1|few
CASSLVFRGNAYNEQFF
TGTGCCAGCAGCTTAGTTTTTCGGGGGAACGCCTACAATGAGCAGTTCTTC
>-|TRBV20-1|TRBJ1-5|-
CSAGEGGNQPQHF
TGCAGTGCTGGGGAGGGAGGCAATCAGCCCCAGCATTTT
>-|TRBV7-9|TRBJ2-5|few
CASSSSYLPDGRYF
TGTGCCAGCAGCTCTAGCTACTTGCCCGATGGTCGGTACTTC
>-|TRBV6-2/TRBV6-3|TRBJ2-5|-
CASSTILQGRRQETQYF
TGTGCCAGCAGTACGATCCTTCAGGGACGGCGGCAAGAGACCCAGTACTTC
>-|TRBV7-9|TRBJ2-1|once
CASSLARSPSYNEQFF
TGTGCCAGCAGCTTAGCTCGCTCGCCTTCCTACAATGAGCAGTTCTTC
>-|TRBV6-5|TRBJ2-7|-
CASRPLASTYHEQYF
TGTGCCAGCAGACCCCTAGCGTCTACGTACCACGAGCAGTACTTC
>-|TRBV11-2|TRBJ1-6|once
CASSLGQAEGPLHF
TGTGCCAGCAGCTTAGGCCAAGCGGAGGGGCCCCTCCACTTT
>-|TRBV12-3/TRBV12-4|TRBJ1-5|-
CASSLVAGGRRVNQPQHF
TGTGCCAGCAGTTTAGTTGCGGGGGGTCGTCGGGTCAATCAGCCCCAGCATTTT
>-|TRBV5-1|TRBJ2-5|-
CASSLGTPGETQYF
TGCGCCAGCAGCTTGGGGACCCCAGGGGAGACCCAGTACTTC
>-|TRBV5-6|TRBJ2-2|-
CASSEGPAGELFF
TGTGCCAGCAGCGAGGGGCCGGCCGGGGAGCTGTTTTTT
>-|TRBV29-1|TRBJ2-1|many
CSVEWGSIYNEQFF
TGCAGCGTTGAATGGGGGTCAATCTACAATGAGCAGTTCTTC
>-|TRBV20-1|TRBJ2-5|few
CSADGALERQETQYF
TGCAGTGCTGACGGGGCATTAGAGCGGCAAGAGACCCAGTACTTC
>-|TRBV6-2/TRBV6-3|TRBJ2-1|-
CASNPTGINEQFF
TGTGCCAGCAACCCCACGGGAATCAATGAGCAGTTCTTC
>-|TRBV4-3|TRBJ2-1|few
CASSQDRLQGSYNEQFF
TGCGCCAGCAGCCAAGATCGACTGCAGGGGAGTTACAATGAGCAGTTCTTC
>-|TRBV3-1|TRBJ1-1|-
CASSQDGNRANTEAFF
TGTGCCAGCAGCCAAGATGGGAACAGGGCGAACACTGAAGCTTTCTTT
>-|TRBV5-5|TRBJ2-7|-
CASSFSGGPYEQYF
TGTGCCAGCAGCTTTTCAGGCGGACCCTACGAGCAGTACTTC
>TRBD1|TRBV20-1|TRBJ1-6|-
CSAHNPTGWNSPLHF
TGCAGTGCTCACAACCCGACAGGGTGGAATTCACCCCTCCACTTT
>-|TRBV6-6|TRBJ2-1|-
CASSVIGDEQFF
TGTGCCAGCAGTGTAATAGGCGATGAGCAGTTCTTC
>-|TRBV12-3/TRBV12-4|TRBJ1-1|few
CASSPTLRRTEAFF
TGTGCCAGCAGTCCCACCTTAAGGCGGACTGAAGCTTTCTTT
>TRBD2|TRBV6-6|TRBJ2-3|-
CASGGSGSTDTQYF
TGTGCCAGCGGGGGTAGCGGGAGCACAGATACGCAGTATTTT
>-|TRBV27|TRBJ1-5|-
CASSDRHSNQPQHF
TGTGCCAGCAGCGACAGACATAGCAATCAGCCCCAGCATTTT
>-|TRBV29-1|TRBJ2-5|few
CSVGGSPRNQETQYF
TGCAGCGTTGGAGGGTCCCCACGAAATCAAGAGACCCAGTACTTC
>-|TRBV7-2|TRBJ2-1|-
CASSQRGQQYNEQFF
TGTGCCAGCAGCCAGCGAGGACAGCAATACAATGAGCAGTTCTTC
>-|TRBV7-2|TRBJ2-1|-
CASSLMQGYNEQFF
TGTGCCAGCAGCTTAATGCAGGGCTACAATGAGCAGTTCTTC
>TRBD2|TRBV29-1|TRBJ2-1|few
CSVRTSGIGEQFF
TGCAGCGTCCGAACTAGCGGGATAGGGGAGCAGTTCTTC
>TRBD2|TRBV5-5|TRBJ2-5|-
CASSWGLLAGVGETQYF
TGTGCCAGCAGCTGGGGTCTGCTAGCGGGTGTTGGAGAGACCCAGTACTTC
>-|TRBV12-3/TRBV12-4|TRBJ2-3|few
CASSFPLTSDPTDTQYF
TGTGCCAGCAGTTTCCCTCTTACCAGCGACCCGACAGATACGCAGTATTTT
>-|TRBV15|TRBJ2-3|many
CATSTRPLSDTQYF
TGTGCCACCAGCACCCGGCCCCTGTCAGATACGCAGTATTTT
>-|TRBV20-1|TRBJ2-7|-
CSVPGTEQYF
TGCAGTGTTCCAGGGACCGAGCAGTACTTC
>-|TRBV27|TRBJ2-1|few
CASSFVGYYNEQFF
TGTGCCAGCAGTTTCGTTGGGTATTACAATGAGCAGTTCTTC
>TRBD2|TRBV6-5|TRBJ2-3|few
CASSYSRLAGEGTDTQYF
TGTGCCAGCAGTTACTCCCGACTAGCGGGGGAAGGCACAGATACGCAGTATTTT
>-|TRBV4-3|TRBJ2-2|-
CASSQDLLGYTGELFF
TGCGCCAGCAGCCAAGATCTACTAGGGTACACTGGGGAGCTGTTTTTT
>TRBD1|TRBV12-3/TRBV12-4|TRBJ2-7|-
CASSEGQGYEQYF
TGTGCCAGCAGCGAAGGACAGGGCTACGAGCAGTACTTC
>TRBD1|TRBV29-1|TRBJ2-6|-
CSVEGQGALAGANVLTF
TGCAGCGTTGAAGGGCAGGGGGCGCTGGCTGGGGCCAACGTCCTGACTTTC
>TRBD1|TRBV18|TRBJ2-7|-
CASSPGQYYEQYF
TGTGCCAGCTCACCGGGACAGTATTACGAGCAGTACTTC
>-|TRBV6-2/TRBV6-3|TRBJ2-1|many
CASSYLVQGDEQFF
TGTGCCAGCAGTTACCTCGTTCAGGGTGATGAGCAGTTCTTC
>TRBD2|TRBV2|TRBJ2-1|-
CASSRLGGGYNEQFF
TGTGCCAGCAGTCGGCTGGGGGGGGGATACAATGAGCAGTTCTTC
>-|TRBV5-1|TRBJ2-3|-
CASSFERSADTQYF
TGCGCCAGCAGCTTTGAACGTTCAGCAGATACGCAGTATTTT
>-|TRBV5-1|TRBJ2-1|few
CASNPGSGNNEQFF
TGCGCCAGCAACCCGGGTAGCGGAAACAATGAGCAGTTCTTC
>TRBD1|TRBV5-1|TRBJ2-5|-
CASSFLTGGRQETQYF
TGCGCCAGCAGCTTCCTAACAGGGGGTCGCCAAGAGACCCAGTACTTC
>TRBD1|TRBV5-6|TRBJ1-5|-
CASSGGTGSNQPQHF
TGTGCCAGCAGCGGAGGGACAGGTAGCAATCAGCCCCAGCATTTT
>-|TRBV25-1|TRBJ1-1|-
CASRGRPSTEAFF
TGTGCCAGCAGGGGCAGGCCGAGCACTGAAGCTTTCTTT
>-|TRBV7-9|TRBJ2-3|-
CASSLGPATVYTDTQYF
TGTGCCAGCAGCTTAGGTCCGGCTACCGTTTATACAGATACGCAGTATTTT
>-|TRBV4-3|TRBJ2-1|-
CASSQDGRGRLYNEQFF
TGCGCCAGCAGCCAAGACGGGAGGGGGCGTCTCTACAATGAGCAGTTCTTC
>-|TRBV7-2|TRBJ1-6|few
CASSFISTRSYNSPLHF
TGTGCCAGCAGCTTTATTTCGACCCGCTCCTATAATTCACCCCTCCACTTT
>-|TRBV18|TRBJ2-7|few
CASSLLTNTYEQYF
TGTGCCAGCTCACTATTGACGAATACCTACGAGCAGTACTTC